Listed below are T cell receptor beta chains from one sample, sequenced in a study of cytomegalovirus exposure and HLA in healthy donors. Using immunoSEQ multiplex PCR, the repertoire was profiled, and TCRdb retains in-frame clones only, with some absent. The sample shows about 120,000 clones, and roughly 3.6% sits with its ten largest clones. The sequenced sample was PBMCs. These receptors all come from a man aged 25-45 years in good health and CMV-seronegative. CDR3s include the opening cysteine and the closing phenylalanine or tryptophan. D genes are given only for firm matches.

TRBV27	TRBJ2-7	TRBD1	TGTGCCAGCAGTTACTCCACAGGGGCAACCTACGAGCAGTACTTC	CASSYSTGATYEQYF
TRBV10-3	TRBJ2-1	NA	TGTGCCATCAGTGTTTCCGGTGTGGAGCAGTTCTTC	CAISVSGVEQFF
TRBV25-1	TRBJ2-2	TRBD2	TGTGCCAGCCTAGCGGAGAACACCGGGGAGCTGTTTTTT	CASLAENTGELFF
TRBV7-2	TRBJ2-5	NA	TGTGCCAGCAGCTTAGCGGGCAGGGCGGGGGAGACCCAGTACTTC	CASSLAGRAGETQYF
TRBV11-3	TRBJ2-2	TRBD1	TGTGCCAGCAGCCCGGGACAGGGTAGGACCGGGGAGCTGTTTTTT	CASSPGQGRTGELFF
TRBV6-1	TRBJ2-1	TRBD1	TGTGCCAGCACCGACAGGGGGTCATCTCGGCAGTTCTTC	CASTDRGSSRQFF
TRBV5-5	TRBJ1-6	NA	TGTGCCAGCAGTTCCCGGGAAAGCCAAAATTCACCCCTCCACTTT	CASSSRESQNSPLHF
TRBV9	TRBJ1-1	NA	TGTGCCAGCAGCCCCACGGTAGGGAGGGCTGAAGCTTTCTTT	CASSPTVGRAEAFF
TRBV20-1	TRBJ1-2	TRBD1	TGCAGGGAACAGGGGGAATATGGCTACACCTTC	CREQGEYGYTF
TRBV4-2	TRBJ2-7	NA	TGTGCCAGCAGCCAAGAGGAAGTTGGGGGGGCGGCCTACGAGCAGTACTTC	CASSQEEVGGAAYEQYF
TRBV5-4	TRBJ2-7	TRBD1	TGTGCCAGCAGGCCGGGACAGGGGAACATCTACGAGCAGTACTTC	CASRPGQGNIYEQYF
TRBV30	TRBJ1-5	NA	TGTGCCTGGAGTGAGGGAGGTCTTAATCAGCCCCAGCATTTT	CAWSEGGLNQPQHF
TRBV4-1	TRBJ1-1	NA	TGCGCCAGCAGCCAAGGTCGGGGGATTATTAGCGCTGAAGCTTTCTTT	CASSQGRGIISAEAFF
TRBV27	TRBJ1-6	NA	TGTGCCAGCAGGGCATATAATTCACCCCTCCACTTT	CASRAYNSPLHF
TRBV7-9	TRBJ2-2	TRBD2	TGTGCCAGCAGCTCGGGACTAGCGGGGACCGGGGAGCTGTTTTTT	CASSSGLAGTGELFF
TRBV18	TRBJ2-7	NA	TGTGCCAGCTCAACGCAGACCGGGTCCTACGAGCAGTACTTC	CASSTQTGSYEQYF
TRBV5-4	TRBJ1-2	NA	TGTGCCAGCAGCTTGGAATCGGTGCCCTCCTATGGCTACACCTTC	CASSLESVPSYGYTF
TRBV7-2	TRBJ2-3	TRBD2	TGTGCCAGCAGCTACGGGACTAGCGGGGGGTCCCTGTTAGATACGCAGTATTTT	CASSYGTSGGSLLDTQYF
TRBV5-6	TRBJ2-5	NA	TGTGCCAGCAGCCTCGACCCCCAGGGCCAGTACTTC	CASSLDPQGQYF
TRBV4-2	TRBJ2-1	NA	TGTGCCAGCAGCCAAGGGGAGTTCGGCGAATACAATGAGCAGTTCTTC	CASSQGEFGEYNEQFF
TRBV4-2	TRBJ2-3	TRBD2	TGTGCCAGCTCCCGGAAGGGCGGGGGGTTCGGGACAGATACGCAGTATTTT	CASSRKGGGFGTDTQYF
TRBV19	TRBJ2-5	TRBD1	TGTGCCAGTAGTATGGGACAGGGAGAGACCCAGTACTTC	CASSMGQGETQYF
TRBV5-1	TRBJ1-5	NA	TGCGCCAGCAGCCCGGACACTAATAGCAATCAGCCCCAGCATTTT	CASSPDTNSNQPQHF
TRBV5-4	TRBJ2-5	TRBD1	TGTGCCAGCAGCTTGGGCGGGGGACAGGGGGAGACCCAGTACTTC	CASSLGGGQGETQYF
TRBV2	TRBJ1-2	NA	TGTGCCAGCGTTTTCTCAGGTGGGGGGGCGCAGAACTATGGCTACACCTTC	CASVFSGGGAQNYGYTF